Listed here is a single T cell receptor (beta chain). Its antigen is unknown. This record comes from a study of T cell responses to AZD1222 COVID-19 vaccine. General study findings and limits: Clonal diversity was possibly underestimated, and white British individuals and females predominated among donors.

Libraries were prepared by immunoSEQ multiplex PCR; TCRdb keeps only in-frame clonotypes and omits some of them. In the table there are over 85,000 clones, approximately 94% of which are singletons. The length of the CDR3 is 12 residues. Germline V gene sequence: CDR1 LGHDT, CDR2 YNNKEL (reference sequence). With 1 base removed from V and 10 bases from J, the gap between germline ends came to 8 bases. The chain employs TRBV3-1 (or the pseudogene TRBV3-2) and TRBJ2-1, with D tentatively TRBD2 (5 bases). The sequence was collected from an adult who received the AZD1222 COVID-19 vaccine. Sequencing was performed on peripheral blood, taken 28 days after the second AZD1222 dose. CDR3 residues: CASSQVAREQFF. CDR3 bases: TGTGCCAGCAGCCAAGTAGCGAGGGAGCAGTTCTTC.